The text below deals with one T cell receptor (beta chain). One base away lies a much larger clone, so this may be a sequencing read error. This sample was included in a study of tumor-infiltrating lymphocytes in primary liver carcinoma. Blood RNA was derived from unsorted whole blood, and germline DNA was extracted too. Reverse transcription of around 500 ng total RNA with a constant-region primer produced TCR beta cDNA. For TCR beta, libraries were produced by three nested multiplex PCR rounds using slightly modified ARM-PCR. It was with TRBV1-TRBV30 forward primers and a C-beta reverse primer that the first two PCR rounds were run, at about 10 cycles each. MiXCR, run by TCRdb on the multiplex PCR reads, gives a single entry per CDR3 protein. The repertoire holds about 350,000 distinct CDR3 sequences, with approximately 65% as singletons. V trimming: 9 bases; J trimming: 1 base; junction bases outside the gene matches: 12. This CDR3 is 16 amino acids long. CDR1 and CDR2 from the germline V gene are SGHKS and YYEKEE (reference sequence).

The V and J genes are TRBV5-5 and TRBJ2-3; 9 bases line up with TRBD1. This receptor was taken from a man aged 35-49 years with primary liver carcinoma and hepatitis B virus infection. Sequencing was performed on peripheral blood. CDR3 amino acids: CANTKQGAFGTDTQYF. CDR3 DNA: TGTGCCAACACTAAACAGGGGGCGTTCGGCACAGATACGCAGTATTTT.